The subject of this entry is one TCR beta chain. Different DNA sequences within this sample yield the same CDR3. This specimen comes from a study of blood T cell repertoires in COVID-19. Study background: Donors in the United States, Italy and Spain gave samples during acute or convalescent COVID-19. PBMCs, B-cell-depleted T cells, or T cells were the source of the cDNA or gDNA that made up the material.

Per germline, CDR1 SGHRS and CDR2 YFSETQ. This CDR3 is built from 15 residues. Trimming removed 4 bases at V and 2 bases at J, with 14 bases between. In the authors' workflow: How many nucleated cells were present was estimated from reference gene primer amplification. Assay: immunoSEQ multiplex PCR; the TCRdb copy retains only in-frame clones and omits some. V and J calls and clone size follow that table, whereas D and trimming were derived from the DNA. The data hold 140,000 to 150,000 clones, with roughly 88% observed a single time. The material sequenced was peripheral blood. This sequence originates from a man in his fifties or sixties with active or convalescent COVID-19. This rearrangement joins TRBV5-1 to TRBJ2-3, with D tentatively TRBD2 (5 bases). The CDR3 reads CASSPTSGITDTQYF. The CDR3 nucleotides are TGCGCCAGCAGCCCGACATCGGGGATCACAGATACGCAGTATTTT.